Listed below are T cell receptor beta chains from one sample, sequenced in a study of spatial heterogeneity in lung cancer. One entry per CDR3 protein, called by TCRdb with MiXCR from the 5' RACE reads. The data hold 4,500 to 6,000 distinct CDR3 sequences, with roughly 4.9% observed a single time. The specimen was lung tumor tissue, collected at surgery. The source is a male donor with early-stage non-small cell lung cancer. CDR3s include the opening cysteine and the closing phenylalanine or tryptophan. A D gene is named only where the DNA matches it firmly. Only some rows state a clone size, as once, few, many or a class for expanded clones.

j_call: TRBJ2-7; cdr3_length: 18; d_call: TRBD2; v_call: TRBV4-2; clone_size: NA; cdr3_aa: CASSQWDSERGSSYEQYF; cdr3_nt: TGTGCCAGCAGTCAGTGGGACTCGGAGCGGGGAAGCTCCTACGAGCAGTACTTC
j_call: TRBJ2-1; cdr3_length: 14; d_call: TRBD2; v_call: TRBV12-3/TRBV12-4; clone_size: many; cdr3_aa: CASSLGLAGNEQFF; cdr3_nt: TGTGCCAGCAGTCTGGGACTAGCTGGTAATGAGCAGTTCTTC
j_call: TRBJ2-7; cdr3_length: 15; d_call: NA; v_call: TRBV6-1; clone_size: many; cdr3_aa: CASSELAGQPYEQYF; cdr3_nt: TGTGCCAGCAGTGAATTGGCGGGGCAGCCCTACGAGCAGTACTTC
j_call: TRBJ1-2; cdr3_length: 11; d_call: NA; v_call: TRBV5-6; clone_size: medium-sized; cdr3_aa: CASSSSYGYTF; cdr3_nt: TGTGCCAGCAGCTCATCCTATGGCTACACCTTC
j_call: TRBJ1-1; cdr3_length: 12; d_call: NA; v_call: TRBV7-9; clone_size: medium-sized; cdr3_aa: CASSPPNTEAFF; cdr3_nt: TGTGCCAGCAGCCCCCCGAACACTGAAGCTTTCTTT
j_call: TRBJ1-2; cdr3_length: 13; d_call: TRBD1; v_call: TRBV7-2; clone_size: many; cdr3_aa: CASRPQGYYGYTF; cdr3_nt: TGTGCCAGCAGACCACAGGGGTACTATGGCTACACCTTC
j_call: TRBJ1-1; cdr3_length: 13; d_call: NA; v_call: TRBV7-2; clone_size: many; cdr3_aa: CASSPRRALVAFF; cdr3_nt: TGTGCCAGCAGCCCCCGCAGGGCCCTAGTTGCTTTCTTT
j_call: TRBJ2-1; cdr3_length: 15; d_call: TRBD1; v_call: TRBV5-1; clone_size: medium-sized; cdr3_aa: CASSSGTGSYNEQFF; cdr3_nt: TGCGCCAGCAGCTCCGGGACAGGGTCCTACAATGAGCAGTTCTTC
j_call: TRBJ1-2; cdr3_length: 14; d_call: NA; v_call: TRBV2; clone_size: medium-sized; cdr3_aa: CASTQGDLGYGYTF; cdr3_nt: TGTGCCAGCACTCAGGGCGACCTAGGCTATGGCTACACCTTC
j_call: TRBJ2-3; cdr3_length: 14; d_call: NA; v_call: TRBV9; clone_size: many; cdr3_aa: CASSVARSTDTQYF; cdr3_nt: TGTGCCAGCAGCGTGGCTCGCAGCACAGATACGCAGTATTTT
j_call: TRBJ2-7; cdr3_length: 16; d_call: NA; v_call: TRBV7-9; clone_size: many; cdr3_aa: CASSHWGAASSYEQYF; cdr3_nt: TGTGCCAGCAGCCATTGGGGGGCAGCTTCCTCCTACGAGCAGTACTTC
j_call: TRBJ2-7; cdr3_length: 13; d_call: NA; v_call: TRBV10-3; clone_size: many; cdr3_aa: CAISEAQLYEQYF; cdr3_nt: TGTGCCATCAGTGAGGCTCAGCTTTACGAGCAGTACTTC
j_call: TRBJ2-5; cdr3_length: 14; d_call: NA; v_call: TRBV20-1; clone_size: medium-sized; cdr3_aa: CSARKNGAGETQYF; cdr3_nt: TGCAGTGCGCGAAAAAATGGGGCCGGGGAGACCCAGTACTTC
j_call: TRBJ1-6; cdr3_length: 16; d_call: TRBD1; v_call: TRBV12-3/TRBV12-4; clone_size: many; cdr3_aa: CASSLYLGQGVSPLHF; cdr3_nt: TGTGCCAGCAGTTTGTATTTAGGACAGGGTGTCTCACCCCTCCACTTT
j_call: TRBJ2-2; cdr3_length: 16; d_call: TRBD2; v_call: TRBV7-6; clone_size: many; cdr3_aa: CASSLAASGGPGELFF; cdr3_nt: TGTGCCAGCAGCTTAGCAGCTAGCGGGGGCCCCGGGGAGCTGTTTTTT
j_call: TRBJ1-4; cdr3_length: 12; d_call: NA; v_call: TRBV10-3; clone_size: many; cdr3_aa: CAISSEGEKLFF; cdr3_nt: TGTGCCATCAGTTCGGAGGGGGAAAAACTGTTTTTT
j_call: TRBJ1-2; cdr3_length: 13; d_call: NA; v_call: TRBV5-1; clone_size: many; cdr3_aa: CASRPDPNYGYTF; cdr3_nt: TGCGCCAGCAGGCCAGATCCTAACTATGGCTACACCTTC
j_call: TRBJ2-1; cdr3_length: 16; d_call: NA; v_call: TRBV7-3; clone_size: many; cdr3_aa: CASSLRAGMAYNEQFF; cdr3_nt: TGTGCCAGCAGCTTAAGAGCGGGCATGGCCTACAATGAGCAGTTCTTC
j_call: TRBJ2-1; cdr3_length: 14; d_call: TRBD2; v_call: TRBV20-1; clone_size: many; cdr3_aa: CSAYRSGSGNEQFF; cdr3_nt: TGCAGTGCTTATAGAAGCGGGAGCGGCAATGAGCAGTTCTTC
j_call: TRBJ2-5; cdr3_length: 15; d_call: NA; v_call: TRBV7-8; clone_size: many; cdr3_aa: CASSLEGQPQETQYF; cdr3_nt: TGTGCCAGCAGCTTAGAAGGACAGCCTCAAGAGACCCAGTACTTC
j_call: TRBJ1-2; cdr3_length: 16; d_call: TRBD1; v_call: TRBV5-1; clone_size: medium-sized; cdr3_aa: CASSSRDRERWSGYTF; cdr3_nt: TGCGCCAGCAGCTCCCGGGACAGAGAACGATGGAGTGGCTACACCTTC
j_call: TRBJ2-1; cdr3_length: 13; d_call: NA; v_call: TRBV5-1; clone_size: NA; cdr3_aa: CASSLRGDGEQFF; cdr3_nt: TGCGCCAGCAGCTTGAGGGGAGATGGGGAGCAGTTCTTC
j_call: TRBJ2-7; cdr3_length: 14; d_call: NA; v_call: TRBV21-1; clone_size: many; cdr3_aa: CASSKESPTPEQYF; cdr3_nt: TGTGCCAGCAGCAAAGAATCCCCAACGCCCGAGCAGTACTTC
j_call: TRBJ1-5; cdr3_length: 13; d_call: NA; v_call: TRBV11-2; clone_size: many; cdr3_aa: CASSLEEDQPQHF; cdr3_nt: TGTGCCAGCAGCTTAGAAGAGGATCAGCCCCAGCATTTT
j_call: TRBJ2-7; cdr3_length: 13; d_call: NA; v_call: TRBV3-1; clone_size: many; cdr3_aa: CASSQGQPYEQYF; cdr3_nt: TGTGCCAGCAGCCAGGGGCAACCCTACGAGCAGTACTTC
j_call: TRBJ2-1; cdr3_length: 11; d_call: NA; v_call: TRBV6-2/TRBV6-3; clone_size: many; cdr3_aa: CASTQGNEQFF; cdr3_nt: TGTGCCAGCACCCAAGGCAATGAGCAGTTCTTC
j_call: TRBJ1-1; cdr3_length: 15; d_call: NA; v_call: TRBV7-3; clone_size: many; cdr3_aa: CASSLQWGGRPEAFF; cdr3_nt: TGTGCCAGCAGCCTCCAGTGGGGGGGCCGTCCTGAAGCTTTCTTT
j_call: TRBJ1-1; cdr3_length: 13; d_call: NA; v_call: TRBV12-3/TRBV12-4; clone_size: medium-sized; cdr3_aa: CASSTDRNTEAFF; cdr3_nt: TGTGCCAGCAGCACGGACAGGAACACTGAAGCTTTCTTT
j_call: TRBJ2-3; cdr3_length: 14; d_call: NA; v_call: TRBV9; clone_size: many; cdr3_aa: CASSVGTSTDTQYF; cdr3_nt: TGTGCCAGCAGCGTAGGCACTAGCACAGATACGCAGTATTTT
j_call: TRBJ2-2; cdr3_length: 19; d_call: NA; v_call: TRBV3-2; clone_size: many; cdr3_aa: CASSQEIISSGRASGELFF; cdr3_nt: TGTGCCAGCAGCCAAGAAATTATTTCTAGCGGGAGGGCCTCCGGGGAGCTGTTTTTT
j_call: TRBJ2-7; cdr3_length: 15; d_call: TRBD2; v_call: TRBV11-1; clone_size: many; cdr3_aa: CASSLGLAGVDEQYF; cdr3_nt: TGTGCCAGCAGCCTGGGACTAGCGGGAGTTGACGAGCAGTACTTC
j_call: TRBJ1-1; cdr3_length: 14; d_call: TRBD1; v_call: TRBV5-1; clone_size: medium-sized; cdr3_aa: CASSQGQGATEAFF; cdr3_nt: TGCGCCAGCAGCCAAGGACAGGGGGCGACTGAAGCTTTCTTT
j_call: TRBJ2-3; cdr3_length: 16; d_call: NA; v_call: TRBV28; clone_size: many; cdr3_aa: CASSFPRGRGTDTQYF; cdr3_nt: TGTGCCAGCAGTTTCCCCAGGGGCAGGGGCACAGATACGCAGTATTTT
j_call: TRBJ2-7; cdr3_length: 15; d_call: NA; v_call: TRBV9; clone_size: medium-sized; cdr3_aa: CASSEGPGQLYEQYF; cdr3_nt: TGTGCCAGCAGCGAAGGCCCCGGACAGTTATACGAGCAGTACTTC
j_call: TRBJ1-2; cdr3_length: 13; d_call: NA; v_call: TRBV6-5; clone_size: medium-sized; cdr3_aa: CASSFGGDYGYTF; cdr3_nt: TGTGCCAGCAGTTTTGGGGGAGACTATGGCTACACCTTC
j_call: TRBJ2-1; cdr3_length: 17; d_call: TRBD2; v_call: TRBV28; clone_size: many; cdr3_aa: CASSLSTSGSADNEQFF; cdr3_nt: TGTGCCAGCAGTTTATCGACTAGCGGGAGCGCCGACAATGAGCAGTTCTTC
j_call: TRBJ2-6; cdr3_length: 19; d_call: TRBD2; v_call: TRBV10-3; clone_size: many; cdr3_aa: CAISDVRLAGGSGANVLTF; cdr3_nt: TGTGCCATCAGTGATGTCCGACTAGCGGGAGGCTCTGGGGCCAACGTCCTGACTTTC
j_call: TRBJ2-3; cdr3_length: 16; d_call: NA; v_call: TRBV3-1; clone_size: medium-sized; cdr3_aa: CASSPVGGDGTDTQYF; cdr3_nt: TGTGCCAGCAGCCCCGTCGGAGGGGACGGCACAGATACGCAGTATTTT
j_call: TRBJ2-7; cdr3_length: 14; d_call: NA; v_call: TRBV29-1; clone_size: many; cdr3_aa: CSVLTTLSSYEQYF; cdr3_nt: TGCAGCGTTCTTACGACATTATCCTCCTACGAGCAGTACTTC
j_call: TRBJ2-1; cdr3_length: 13; d_call: TRBD2; v_call: TRBV12-3/TRBV12-4; clone_size: NA; cdr3_aa: CASSSTSWNEQFF; cdr3_nt: TGTGCCAGCAGTTCGACTAGCTGGAATGAGCAGTTCTTC
j_call: TRBJ1-1; cdr3_length: 15; d_call: TRBD1; v_call: TRBV6-2/TRBV6-3; clone_size: medium-sized; cdr3_aa: CASSAKQGYNTEAFF; cdr3_nt: TGTGCCAGCAGTGCCAAACAGGGGTATAACACTGAAGCTTTCTTT
j_call: TRBJ1-2; cdr3_length: 16; d_call: TRBD1; v_call: TRBV19; clone_size: many; cdr3_aa: CASTLRDRVHPNGYTF; cdr3_nt: TGTGCCAGTACCCTCCGGGACAGGGTCCATCCCAATGGCTACACCTTC
j_call: TRBJ2-3; cdr3_length: 12; d_call: NA; v_call: TRBV7-9; clone_size: many; cdr3_aa: CASSFRGDTQYF; cdr3_nt: TGTGCCAGCAGCTTCAGAGGGGATACGCAGTATTTT
j_call: TRBJ2-3; cdr3_length: 15; d_call: NA; v_call: TRBV19; clone_size: NA; cdr3_aa: CASSTGEGSTDTQYF; cdr3_nt: TGTGCCAGTAGTACAGGGGAAGGGAGCACAGATACGCAGTATTTT